One T cell receptor beta chain is described in this entry. It has no known antigen specificity. No per-base quality is available; no much larger clone lies one base away. All of the isolated RNA was reverse transcribed with the High Capacity cDNA Reverse Transcription Kit, so expressed TCRB transcripts were sequenced. Naive, central memory and regulatory T cell samples underwent deep immunoSEQ sequencing, averaging roughly 3.3 million total reads per sample. Sorted cells were lysed in RLT buffer and RNA was extracted with DNase-treated RNeasy Micro or Mini kits, depending on cell number. Each cell subset was processed on its own to prevent cross-contamination, while patient and healthy donor samples were processed together. The immunoSEQ multiplex PCR was used to amplify TCRB sequences from cDNA, yielding 87-bp fragments that span the CDR3 region. Sequencing of the amplicons was performed on the Illumina HiSeq platform. The authors' pipeline ran thus. Synthetic template baselines were used to correct PCR bias computationally, reads within Hamming distance 2 were collapsed, and singletons that could not be merged were discarded. By aligning reads against IMGT, V, D and J genes, CDR3 length, and insertions or deletions at six rearrangement sites were assigned. Clonotype counts were normalized to sorted cell number within each subset before computing true diversity and Gini coefficients with the tcR R package. The overlap coefficient, calculated on TCRB nucleotide sequences, was used to measure repertoire sharing. Out-of-frame TCRB sequences from naive cells were analyzed as a proxy for the pre-selection repertoire. TCRdb obtained this table from immuneACCESS and retained in-frame rearrangements with V and J assigned. These tables miss some clones; where compared with another copy, unresolved V genes account for less than half of the shortfall, and the remainder is unexplained. D and trimming come from the DNA, and the V and J calls and clone size come from that table. In this sample the table shows 850,000 to 900,000 clones, about a sixth of which occur a single time. 0.02% to 0.025% of the sample comes from the top ten.

Sequences SEHNR (CDR1) and FQNEAQ (CDR2) are obtained from the germline V gene (reference sequence). Reading from cysteine to phenylalanine, the CDR3 counts 14 amino acids. The only DNA kept is the CDR3, 42 bases in frame from the first base. Between the V and J ends, shortened by 5 bases and 5 bases respectively, the junction contains 16 bases. This specimen belongs to a study of beta chain features in type 1 diabetes (dated by TCRdb to 2016 to 2018). At the level of the whole study: Patients and healthy donors did not differ in mean age, gender distribution, total cell number or subset yield. A total of around 110,000,000 sorted cells were examined across all samples, and RNA yield correlated strongly with the number of cells per subset. Naive and central memory subsets were obtained from all 30 or so donors, but regulatory and stem cell-like memory subsets were isolated from only 8 patients and 8 healthy donors. The study compared TCRB repertoires of sorted circulating CD4+ T cell subsets between recently diagnosed type 1 diabetes patients and matched healthy donors. Broad study findings and their caveats: Because cDNA was sequenced instead of genomic DNA, highly expressing activated cells could be over-represented, though the groups showed no difference in activation or CD3 levels. Shorter templates might have been favored by PCR, but patient and control samples were amplified and corrected together, so both groups would have been affected equally by any skew. Only small numbers of individuals were included in the HLA sub-analyses, which left unresolved whether HLA type had any influence on TCRB rearrangement. Type 1 diabetes patients showed a moderate but significant shortening of TCRB CDR3 length in all four CD4+ subsets. Naive, central memory and regulatory TCRB repertoires appeared to be more alike among patients than among healthy donors. Patients with type 1 diabetes made fewer insertions and deleted more nucleotides at VDJ recombination sites, implying thymic rearrangement abnormalities.

Each donor gave one peripheral blood draw, averaging roughly 0.11 L, which was collected into heparinised tubes. A BD FACSAria II and a panel including CD45RO, CCR7, CD25, CD127, CD95 and CD27 were used to sort naive, central memory, regulatory and stem cell-like memory CD4+ T cells. Purity was above 95% for every sorted population. PBMCs were isolated right away by Lymphoprep density gradient centrifugation and were stained directly, without culture. So that batch effects would be minimized, each experiment stained and sorted samples in pairs, pairing one healthy donor with one patient. Recombination linked TRBV7-9 to TRBJ2-7, with TRBD1 tentatively as D gene (5 bases match). Sequencing input: naive CD4+ T cells from blood. The cell subset or site label of this sample denotes: true naive CD4+ T cells. The clonotype was recovered from a woman between 18 and 30 years old in good health. The CDR3 is CASSRLRGENEQYF. The nucleotide sequence is TGTGCCAGCAGCCGGCTTAGGGGCGAAAACGAGCAGTACTTC. The full variable domain, with segments outside the CDR3 supplied by the reference TRBV7-9 and TRBJ2-7 proteins, appears as DTGVSQNPRHKITKRGQNVTFRCDPISEHNRLYWYRQTLGQGPEFLTYFQNEAQLEKSRLLSDRFSAERPKGSFSTLEIQRTEQGDSAMYLCASSRLRGENEQYFGPGTRLTVT.